Shown below are 25 T cell receptor beta chains from a single sample sequenced in a study of T-cell reconstitution after alpha-beta-depleted transplantation in children. Preparation of the TCRbeta library was carried out with unique molecular identifiers. Using its own MiXCR run on the PCR reads, TCRdb lists one record per CDR3 protein. The sample holds some 600,000 distinct CDR3 sequences; roughly 13% are singletons and the top ten take around 2.2%. Here the sequenced sample was PBMCs, mostly from graft donor cells, taken 360 days after TCRalphabeta/CD19-depleted stem cell transplant. The receptor source for this set is a male patient younger than 18 who had a stem cell transplant for acute myeloid leukemia, so the T cells may come from the graft donor.

This chain joins TRBV6-2 or TRBV6-3 and TRBJ2-1; 11 bases are shared with TRBD2. The V segment lost 6 bases and the J segment 6 bases; nucleotides outside the gene matches: 4. Germline V gene sequence: CDR1 MNHEY, CDR2 SVGEGT. The CDR3 is 14 residues long. The CDR3 DNA follows: TGTGCCAGCAGCAGGGGACTAGCGGTCAATGAGCAGTTCTTC. This sequence encodes CASSRGLAVNEQFF.

A few counts support this clonotype. This chain joins TRBV5-1 and TRBJ2-2, with 7 nucleotides matching TRBD1. With V trimmed by 4 bases and J by 4 bases, 7 bases remained unmatched. From germline, CDR1 is SGHRS and CDR2 YFSETQ. This CDR3 has 15 residues. In nucleotides, the CDR3 is TGCGCCAGCAGCCCAGGACAGGCCACCACCGGGGAGCTGTTTTTT. Translated, it gives CASSPGQATTGELFF.

This clonotype was observed a few times. This chain joins TRBV9 and TRBJ2-5; 10 bases map to TRBD2. The CDR3 consists of 17 residues. The V gene's germline CDR1 is SGDLS and CDR2 YYNGEE. V gave up 4 bases and J gave up 2 bases; unmatched junction bases: 11. CDR3 in amino acids: CASSPGTSAPQQETQYF. The CDR3 nucleotides read TGTGCCAGCAGCCCCGGGACTAGCGCGCCGCAACAAGAGACCCAGTACTTC.

The J gene is TRBJ2-1, the V gene TRBV6-2 or TRBV6-3; 9 nucleotides match TRBD1. The CDR3 extends over 15 amino acids. The V segment lost 8 bases and the J segment 6 bases; nucleotides outside the gene matches: 11. The germline gives CDR1 MNHEY, CDR2 SVGEGT. CDR3: CASGRLGQGPNEQFF. The CDR3 bases are TGTGCCAGCGGACGCTTAGGACAGGGGCCCAATGAGCAGTTCTTC.

The chain uses TRBV18 and TRBJ2-7, with D unresolved. Germline loops: CDR1 KGHSH, CDR2 LQKENI. The CDR3 runs to 15 residues. V was clipped by 5 bases and J by 0 bases, with 14 bases between them. CDR3 sequence: CASSSHGGSSYEQYF. The CDR3 DNA reads as TGTGCCAGCTCATCCCACGGCGGCTCCTCCTACGAGCAGTACTTC.

The CDR3 here is CASSAGTSGYF. DNA for the CDR3: TGTGCCAGCAGCGCCGGGACTAGCGGATACTTC. This chain links TRBV6-2 or TRBV6-3 with TRBJ2-7, with 11 positions matching TRBD2. After removal of 6 bases from V and 13 bases from J, the junction contained 5 bases not matched to a gene. CDR1 MNHEY and CDR2 SVGEGT come from the germline V gene. The CDR3 extends over 11 amino acids.

In its sample, this clonotype was seen a few times. The CDR3 bases are TGCAGTGCCACACTAGCGGTGGTTAGCTCCTACGAGCAGTACTTC. Translation gives CSATLAVVSSYEQYF. This rearrangement joins TRBV20-1 to TRBJ2-7, with 8 bases identical to TRBD2. This CDR3 comprises 15 residues. The germline gives CDR1 DFQATT, CDR2 SNEGSKA (reference sequence). The J segment lost 0 bases and the V segment lost 6 bases, leaving 10 bases of the junction unmatched.

This chain connects TRBV14 to TRBJ2-2; D might be TRBD2 (6 bases). V was trimmed by 3 bases and J by 5 bases, leaving 13 bases between them. Per the germline V gene, CDR1 is SGHDN and CDR2 is FVKESK. CDR3 length: 15 amino acids. The CDR3, as DNA: TGTGCCAGCAGCCAGACTAGGTCCTGGACCGGGGAGCTGTTTTTT. Amino acids: CASSQTRSWTGELFF.

The chain employs TRBV19 and TRBJ2-1, with D perhaps matching TRBD1 or TRBD2 (5 bases each). The CDR3 loop spans 13 amino acids. Germline CDR1 is LNHDA and CDR2 is SQIVND (reference sequence). V gave up 5 bases and J gave up 5 bases, with 10 bases separating them. Written as DNA, the CDR3 is TGTGCCAGTAGTGAGGGGATCGACAATGAGCAGTTCTTC. Its protein product is CASSEGIDNEQFF.

This clonotype was seen only a few times. CDR3 bases: TGCGCCAGCAGCCACGGGGGCGAAACTAATGAAAAACTGTTTTTT. Protein: CASSHGGETNEKLFF. The V gene is TRBV4-3, the J gene TRBJ1-4; D perhaps matches TRBD1 (6 bases). This CDR3 is built from 15 residues. V was cut by 3 bases and J by 1 base, with 9 bases left in between. Germline CDR1 and CDR2: LGHNA and YSLEER.

This clonotype was detected many times. The chain employs TRBV12-3 or TRBV12-4 and TRBJ2-5; TRBD2 agrees at 10 bases. The CDR3 length is 15 residues. V lost 4 bases and J lost 4; bases outside the gene matches: 6. The CDR3: CASSSSGRGGETQYF. CDR3 in DNA: TGTGCCAGCAGTTCCAGCGGGAGGGGGGGAGAGACCCAGTACTTC.

This clonotype came up many times. The V gene is TRBV7-3, the J gene TRBJ2-3, with 11 bases that match TRBD2. The CDR3 spans 18 residues. Germline loops: CDR1 SGHTA, CDR2 FQGTGA. With 4 bases clipped from V and 3 bases from J, the junction kept 12 bases outside the gene matches. CDR3 DNA: TGTGCCAGCAGCTCTGGGACTAGCGGAGCCTTTGGAACAGATACGCAGTATTTT. Its protein is CASSSGTSGAFGTDTQYF.

In this sample, this clonotype turned up a few times. The gene calls are TRBV7-2 and TRBJ2-7; D call uncertain. Germline V gene data show CDR1 as SGHTA and CDR2 as FQGNSA. Between the trimmed V and J ends, which lost 0 bases and 7 bases, there was a span of 10 bases. There are 13 residues in the CDR3. The CDR3 nucleotides are TGTGCCAGCAGCTTAGCTAGACGAATGGAGCAGTACTTC. It codes for CASSLARRMEQYF.

This clonotype was seen a handful of times. V usage is TRBV4-3 and J usage is TRBJ2-1; D call uncertain. The V end lost 1 base, the J end lost 2 bases, and 12 bases lay between the germline ends. The CDR3 is made up of 16 amino acids. Per germline, CDR1 LGHNA and CDR2 YSLEER. CDR3 loop: CASSQVPSLPYNEQFF. The DNA of the CDR3 is TGCGCCAGCAGCCAAGTTCCCAGTCTCCCCTACAATGAGCAGTTCTTC.

This clonotype was counted many times. The chain uses TRBV12-3 or TRBV12-4 and TRBJ2-2, with D possibly matching TRBD1 (5 bases). V was clipped by 1 base and J by 10 bases, with 13 bases between them. The CDR3 contains 14 residues. The CDR3 loop reads CASSLEGLGEELFF. The CDR3 DNA sequence: TGTGCCAGCAGTTTAGAGGGGCTCGGTGAGGAGCTGTTTTTT.

Points on this clonotype: Mismatch with germline at one junction end may stem from a read error. The chain links TRBV7-7 to TRBJ2-3, with TRBD2 as a possible D gene (6 bases). The CDR3 length is 16 residues. CDR1 and CDR2 (germline): SSHAT, FNYEAQ (reference sequence). For the CDR3, the DNA is TGTGCTAGCAGCTTAGAGGTGGGAGGACGCACAGATACGCAGTATTTT. Translating it yields CASSLEVGGRTDTQYF.

The chain combines TRBV7-2 with TRBJ2-2, with D uncertain. Germline lookup yields CDR1 SGHTA and CDR2 FQGNSA. The CDR3 has 18 residues. V was trimmed by 5 bases and J by 2 bases, leaving 21 bases between them. The CDR3 loop is CASSESDKAYINTGELFF. DNA for the CDR3: TGTGCCAGCAGCGAGAGCGACAAGGCTTACATTAACACCGGGGAGCTGTTTTTT.

With regard to this clonotype: The CDR3 ends on some other residue instead of the conserved phenylalanine or tryptophan, so this is likely a read error. The chain has TRBV6-2 or TRBV6-3 and TRBJ2-1; no definite D call. The CDR3 covers 11 residues. Germline lookup yields CDR1 MNHEY and CDR2 SVGEGT. V was cut by 0 bases and J by 6 bases, with 0 bases left in between. The CDR3 loop is CASSYSNEQFY. The DNA for the CDR3 is TGTGCCAGCAGTTACTCCAATGAGCAGTTCTAC.

As for this clonotype: One end of the junction varies from germline; a read error may be responsible. The chain carries TRBV4-3 and TRBJ2-4, with D perhaps TRBD2 (6 bases). This CDR3 has 17 residues. CDR1 and CDR2 from the germline V gene are LGHNA and YSLEER. The CDR3 nucleotides are TGCGCCAGCAGCCAAGAAGGATTCGGGGGAGCCCAAAACATTCAGTACTTC. As protein: CASSQEGFGGAQNIQYF.

This clonotype was seen more than once but under ten times. The V call is TRBV7-8, the J call TRBJ2-1; TRBD2 matches 10 bases. Germline V gives CDR1 SGHVS, CDR2 FQNEAQ. This CDR3 region has 15 residues. V shed 4 bases, J shed 8 bases, and the junction held 8 bases outside the gene matches. This CDR3 is CASSSQGLAIDEQFF. In nucleotides, the CDR3 is TGTGCCAGCAGCTCCCAGGGACTAGCGATTGATGAGCAGTTCTTC.

The genes are TRBV7-9 and TRBJ1-2; 9 positions match TRBD1. The germline V gene encodes CDR1 SEHNR and CDR2 FQNEAQ (reference sequence). J was trimmed by 4 bases and V by 4 bases; bases with no gene match: 4. This CDR3 comprises 14 residues. The CDR3 nucleotides read TGTGCCAGCAGCTGGAAGGACAGGGGCTATGGCTACACCTTC. Its protein product is CASSWKDRGYGYTF.

Remarks on this clonotype: A junction end diverges from the germline sequence, so it may reflect a read error. V is TRBV4-2 and J is TRBJ2-7; D is possibly TRBD1 (5 bases). In germline, CDR1 is LGHNA, CDR2 YNFKEQ. The CDR3 spans 15 residues. The CDR3 nucleotides are TGTGCCAGCAGCCAAGAAGGTTCCAGGGAATACGAGAAGTACTTC. Protein product: CASSQEGSREYEKYF.

V gene TRBV28 combines with J gene TRBJ2-4; TRBD2 matches 7 bases. J was trimmed by 8 bases and V by 3 bases; bases with no gene match: 7. This CDR3 has 14 amino acids. Germline V lookup: CDR1 MDHEN, CDR2 SYDVKM. In nucleotides, the CDR3 is TGTGCCAGCAGTTTTTGGGAGGGCCAGCACATTCAGTACTTC. It translates to CASSFWEGQHIQYF. Variable domain in full (rest from reference TRBV28 and TRBJ2-4): DVKVTQSSRYLVKRTGEKVFLECVQDMDHENMFWYRQDPGLGLRLIYFSYDVKMKEKGDIPEGYSVSREKKERFSLILESASTNQTSMYLCASSFWEGQHIQYFGAGTRLSVL.

The rearrangement joins TRBV5-5 to TRBJ1-1, with D possibly TRBD1 on 6 matching bases. CDR3 length: 15 residues. Deletions cut 1 base from V and 5 bases from J, with 15 bases between. The germline V gene has CDR1 SGHKS and CDR2 YYEKEE (reference sequence). In DNA, the CDR3 is TGTGCCAGCAGCTTGTATCGAGGGGGGGAAACTGAAGCTTTCTTT. Translation gives CASSLYRGGETEAFF.

The V and J genes are TRBV28 and TRBJ2-7; possible D gene TRBD1, 6 bases. The CDR3 contains 14 residues. Trimming took 6 bases from V and 4 from J, leaving 16 bases between them. Germline V gene lookup returns CDR1 MDHEN and CDR2 SYDVKM. The CDR3 sequence is CASSVNRVWYEQYF. The CDR3 coding sequence is TGTGCCAGCAGCGTTAACAGGGTGTGGTACGAGCAGTACTTC.